The clone carrying this T cell receptor beta chain came up a few times. Antigen unknown. Germline V CDR1 and CDR2: SQVTM, ANQGSEA. The CDR3 spans 15 residues. Deletions cut 4 bases from V and 1 base from J, with 14 bases between. This sample is drawn from a study of beta chain features in type 1 diabetes. Study at large: Examination spanned about 110 million sorted cells from all samples. Findings of the study overall: TCRB CDR3s from Type 1 diabetes patients were moderately but significantly shorter in all four CD4+ subsets.

Expressed TCRB transcripts were sequenced because the isolated RNA had all been reverse transcribed beforehand. Clones were read by immunoSEQ multiplex PCR, and TCRdb kept only the in-frame ones, dropping some. The repertoire holds some 240,000 clones, with 16% as singletons. A sort by CD45RO/CCR7/CD25/CD127/CD95/CD27 yielded CD4+ naive, central memory, regulatory and stem cell-like memory cells. The origin of this receptor is a young man with type 1 diabetes. The chain couples TRBV29-1 to TRBJ2-1, with D tentatively TRBD2 (6 bases). Sequenced: naive CD4+ T cells from blood. CDR3 region: CSVVPSAVSYNEQFF. CDR3 sequence (DNA): TGCAGCGTTGTCCCTAGCGCGGTTTCCTACAATGAGCAGTTCTTC.